This T cell receptor beta chain derives from a study of T-cell memory formation after mild COVID-19. Study outcomes and limitations: Some responding clones appeared in pre-infection memory, suggesting cross-reactive memory joined. Most CD4+ clones that shrank were in CM and EM, while CD8+ ones turned up in EMRA.

TCRdb fed the 5' RACE reads into MiXCR, producing one record per CDR3 protein. This table has about 110,000 distinct CDR3 sequences, approximately 21% appearing once. As to this clonotype: Its target is not known.

The CDR3 is 15 amino acids. The V gene's germline CDR1 is SEHNR and CDR2 FQNEAQ (reference sequence). Between the trimmed V and J ends, which lost 2 bases and 0 bases, there was a span of 8 bases. The sequence was collected from a man between 18 and 29 years old who had mild COVID-19 (a few samples of this study predate the infection). Cell type and time point are not known. The chain uses TRBV7-9 and TRBJ1-3; D is uncertain. The sequencing input was PBMCs or a T cell subset sorted from them (not recorded which). CDR3 amino acids: CASSLKGSSGNTIYF. CDR3 bases: TGTGCCAGCAGCTTAAAGGGAAGCTCTGGAAACACCATATATTTT.